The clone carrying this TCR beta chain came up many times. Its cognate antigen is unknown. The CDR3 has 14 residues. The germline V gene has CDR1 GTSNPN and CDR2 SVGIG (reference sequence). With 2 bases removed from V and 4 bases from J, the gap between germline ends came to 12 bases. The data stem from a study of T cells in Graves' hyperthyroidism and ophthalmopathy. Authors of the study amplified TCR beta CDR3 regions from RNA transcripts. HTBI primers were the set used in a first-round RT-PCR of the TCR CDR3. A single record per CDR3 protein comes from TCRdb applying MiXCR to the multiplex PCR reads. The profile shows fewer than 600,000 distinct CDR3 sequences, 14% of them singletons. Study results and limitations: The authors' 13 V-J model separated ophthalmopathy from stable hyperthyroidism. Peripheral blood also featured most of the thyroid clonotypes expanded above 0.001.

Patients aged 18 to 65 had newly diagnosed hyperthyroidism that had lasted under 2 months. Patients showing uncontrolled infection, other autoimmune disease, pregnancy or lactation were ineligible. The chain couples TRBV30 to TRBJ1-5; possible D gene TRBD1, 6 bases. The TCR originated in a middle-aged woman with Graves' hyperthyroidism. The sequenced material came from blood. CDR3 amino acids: CAWSSGVGNQPQHF. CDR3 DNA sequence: TGTGCCTGGAGTTCAGGGGTCGGAAATCAGCCCCAGCATTTT. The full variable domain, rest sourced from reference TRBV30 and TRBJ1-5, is SQTIHQWPATLVQPVGSPLSLECTVEGTSNPNLYWYRQAAGRGLQLLFYSVGIGQISSEVPQNLSASRPQDRQFILSSKKLLLSDSGFYLCAWSSGVGNQPQHFGDGTRLSIL.